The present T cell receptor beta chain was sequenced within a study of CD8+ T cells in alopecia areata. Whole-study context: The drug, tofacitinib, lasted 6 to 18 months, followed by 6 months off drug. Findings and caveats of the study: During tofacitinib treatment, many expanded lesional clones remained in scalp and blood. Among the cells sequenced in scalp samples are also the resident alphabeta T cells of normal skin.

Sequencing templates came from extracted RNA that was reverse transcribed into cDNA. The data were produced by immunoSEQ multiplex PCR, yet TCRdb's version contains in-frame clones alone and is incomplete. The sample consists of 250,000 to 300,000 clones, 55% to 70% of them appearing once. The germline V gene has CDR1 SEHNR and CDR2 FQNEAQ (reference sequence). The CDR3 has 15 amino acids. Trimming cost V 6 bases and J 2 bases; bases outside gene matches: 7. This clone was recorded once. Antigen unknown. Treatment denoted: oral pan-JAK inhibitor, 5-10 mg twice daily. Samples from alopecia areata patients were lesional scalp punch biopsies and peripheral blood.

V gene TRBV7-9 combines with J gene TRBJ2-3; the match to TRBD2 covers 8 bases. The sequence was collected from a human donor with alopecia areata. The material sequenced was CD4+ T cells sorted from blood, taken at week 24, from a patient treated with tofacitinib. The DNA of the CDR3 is TGTGCCAGCAGTCCCAGCGGGGGACCCACAGATACGCAGTATTTT. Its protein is CASSPSGGPTDTQYF.